Shown below are 17 T cell receptor beta chains from a single sample sequenced in a study of long-term antiretroviral therapy in people with HIV. Researchers report immunoSEQ v3.0 was run at survey level. Measured with immunoSEQ multiplex PCR; TCRdb has only the in-frame clones, and not every one. The data contain 20,000 to 25,000 clones, around 81% of them singletons. The source was unsorted PBMCs, collected 1.6 years after starting antiretroviral therapy. The receptors originated from a man aged 40-50 years with HIV.

This clone was detected only a few times. The chain couples TRBV7-2 to TRBJ2-7; D is unresolved. Germline CDR1 reads SGHTA; CDR2 reads FQGNSA. The CDR3 contains 13 residues. V lost 2 bases and J lost 5, with 10 bases in between. CDR3 residues: CASSLWVSNEQYF. The DNA for the CDR3 is TGTGCCAGCAGCTTATGGGTTTCCAACGAGCAGTACTTC.

This clone was seen only once. V usage is TRBV6-5 and J usage is TRBJ2-1; 7 positions agree with TRBD1. Germline V gene data show CDR1 as MNHEY and CDR2 as SVGAGI. Losses at the gene ends were 3 bases for V and 8 bases for J; bases not matched to a gene: 7. This CDR3 has 14 residues. The CDR3 nucleotides are TGTGCCAGCAGTTATAAGGGGGCGATCCATGAGCAGTTCTTC. This encodes CASSYKGAIHEQFF.

The V gene is TRBV6-6, the J gene TRBJ2-1, with a weak D call TRBD1 (5 bases). Deletions cut 7 bases from V and 1 base from J, with 11 bases between. Germline V gives CDR1 MNHNY, CDR2 SVGAGI (reference sequence). This CDR3 contains 14 residues. CDR3 loop: CASTRQGSYNEQFF. The CDR3 DNA is TGTGCCAGCACTCGTCAGGGATCCTACAATGAGCAGTTCTTC.

The V gene is TRBV4-1, the J gene TRBJ1-5, with D hard to call. Germline CDR1 is MGHRA and CDR2 is YSYEKL. This CDR3 is built from 15 residues. V lost 4 bases and J lost 4, with 14 bases in between. The CDR3 is CASSLRIGGNQPQHF. The DNA for the CDR3 is TGCGCCAGCAGCCTCAGAATCGGAGGGAATCAGCCCCAGCATTTT.

This chain connects TRBV27 to TRBJ2-7, with TRBD2 as a possible D gene (7 bases). The germline V gene encodes CDR1 MNHEY and CDR2 SMNVEV (reference sequence). The CDR3 spans 15 residues. The V end was cut by 3 bases, the J end by 4 bases, with 16 bases between. CDR3 protein: CASSLAGGLLYEQYF. For the CDR3, the DNA is TGTGCCAGCAGTTTGGCCGGGGGGCTGCTTTACGAGCAGTACTTC.

This chain joins TRBV4-1 and TRBJ1-3; D is uncertain. Germline loops: CDR1 MGHRA, CDR2 YSYEKL. V was cut by 0 bases and J by 0 bases, with 9 bases left in between. CDR3 size: 16 residues. The chain's CDR3 is CASSQDLGSSGNTIYF. The CDR3 nucleotides read TGCGCCAGCAGCCAAGATTTGGGAAGCTCTGGAAACACCATATATTTT.

V and J are TRBV5-6 and TRBJ1-3; 9 nucleotides align to TRBD1. This CDR3 spans 15 amino acids. Germline trimming cut 4 bases from V and 3 bases from J; bases unmatched to any gene: 5. Germline assignment: CDR1 SGHDT and CDR2 YYEEEE. The CDR3 loop is CASSPGTGLGNTIYF. DNA of the CDR3: TGTGCCAGCAGCCCAGGGACAGGGCTTGGAAACACCATATATTTT.

The V call is TRBV9, the J call TRBJ2-2; no definite D call. This CDR3 region has 13 residues. Per the germline V gene, CDR1 is SGDLS and CDR2 is YYNGEE. Trimming left V 2 bases short and J 6 bases short, with 8 bases between. The CDR3 coding sequence is TGTGCCAGCAGCGTTTTCCTAGCCGGGGAGCTGTTTTTT. Translated, it gives CASSVFLAGELFF.

This chain connects TRBV19 to TRBJ1-2; 9 positions agree with TRBD1. Germline CDR1 is LNHDA and CDR2 is SQIVND (reference sequence). With V trimmed by 4 bases and J by 3 bases, 6 bases remained unmatched. CDR3 length: 15 residues. The CDR3 DNA follows: TGTGCCAGTAGTACGGGGACAGGGCCGTACTATGGCTACACCTTC. It is translated as CASSTGTGPYYGYTF. The variable domain in full, completed from reference TRBV19 and TRBJ1-2, reads DGGITQSPKYLFRKEGQNVTLSCEQNLNHDAMYWYRQDPGQGLRLIYYSQIVNDFQKGDIAEGYSVSREKKESFPLTVTSAQKNPTAFYLCASSTGTGPYYGYTFGSGTRLTVV.

The genes are TRBV6-5 and TRBJ2-7; 14 bases are a match to TRBD2. The trim removed 4 bases at V and 5 bases at J, leaving 7 bases unmatched. The germline gives CDR1 MNHEY, CDR2 SVGAGI. CDR3 length equals 16 residues. The CDR3 region is CASSSSTSGRANEQYF. Here the CDR3 DNA reads TGTGCCAGCAGTTCCTCGACTAGCGGGAGGGCCAACGAGCAGTACTTC.

This chain uses TRBV28 with TRBJ1-4; perhaps TRBD1 as D (5 bases). CDR1 is MDHEN, CDR2 SYDVKM, per germline. V was shortened by 4 bases and J by 7 bases, with 19 bases between the two germline ends. The CDR3 length is 16 residues. This CDR3 is CASSSSTPGGIEKLFF. The CDR3 bases are TGTGCCAGCAGTTCCTCAACTCCTGGGGGGATTGAAAAACTGTTTTTT.

Remarks on this clone: The sample holds other DNA sequences that translate to the same CDR3. The chain is built from TRBV14 and TRBJ2-7; D not certain. Trimming pared 0 bases from V and 4 bases from J, leaving 7 bases between. There are 13 residues in the CDR3. The germline V gene has CDR1 SGHDN and CDR2 FVKESK. DNA for the CDR3: TGTGCCAGCAGCCAAGACTTGGGTTACGAGCAGTACTTC. Translated: CASSQDLGYEQYF.

The rearrangement joins TRBV28 to TRBJ1-5; perhaps TRBD1 as D (6 bases). CDR3 length: 13 residues. Trimming removed 8 bases from V and 3 bases from J, with 11 bases in between. Per germline, CDR1 MDHEN and CDR2 SYDVKM. Here the CDR3 DNA reads TGTGCCAGCGGTACAGGGTTCAATCAGCCCCAGCATTTT. Its protein product is CASGTGFNQPQHF.

The chain combines TRBV5-1 with TRBJ2-1; TRBD2 matches 9 bases. The germline gives CDR1 SGHRS, CDR2 YFSETQ. The CDR3 has 15 residues. V lost 6 bases, J lost 9 bases, and 13 bases stayed unmatched. CDR3 region: CASTPVGGRAGEQFF. As DNA, the CDR3 is TGCGCCAGCACCCCAGTGGGCGGGAGGGCTGGTGAGCAGTTCTTC.

V gene TRBV5-1 combines with J gene TRBJ2-4, with D perhaps TRBD1 or TRBD2 (5 bases each). CDR1 and CDR2 from the germline V gene are SGHRS and YFSETQ. CDR3 length: 15 residues. V lost 0 bases to trimming and J lost 1 base, with 8 bases between them. As DNA, the CDR3 is TGCGCCAGCAGCTTGGGGTGGGGGGCCAAAAACATTCAGTACTTC. Translated, it gives CASSLGWGAKNIQYF.

The gene calls are TRBV10-2 and TRBJ2-3; D remains unclear. Per germline, CDR1 WSHSY and CDR2 SAAADI. V gave up 1 base and J gave up 2 bases, with 4 bases separating them. This CDR3 is 13 amino acids long. CDR3 in amino acids: CASSELNTDTQYF. The DNA of the CDR3 is TGCGCCAGCAGTGAGTTGAACACAGATACGCAGTATTTT.

This chain uses TRBV9 with TRBJ1-1, with TRBD1 matching over 7 bases. CDR3 length: 13 residues. CDR1 is SGDLS and CDR2 is YYNGEE in the germline V gene. V lost 4 bases, J lost 7 bases, and 7 bases stayed unmatched. CDR3 protein: CASSPRQGSEAFF. CDR3 bases: TGTGCCAGCAGCCCGCGACAGGGAAGTGAAGCTTTCTTT.